Shown below are 32 T cell receptor beta chains from a single sample sequenced in a study of blood T cell repertoires in COVID-19. Assay used: immunoSEQ multiplex PCR; TCRdb lists only in-frame clones, some missing. The data show around 440,000 clones, 70% to 90% seen once. Sequencing used peripheral blood. All receptors derive from a woman in her forties or fifties with COVID-19, enrolled during active disease.

This clone was observed once. The J gene is TRBJ2-7, the V gene TRBV10-3; D remains ambiguous. Trimming shortened V by 5 bases and J by 1 base, and 12 bases separated the two germline ends. The germline gives CDR1 ENHRY, CDR2 SYGVKD. This CDR3 contains 14 residues. The CDR3 sequence: CAISYSLQSYEQYF. The CDR3 nucleotides read TGTGCCATCAGTTACAGCCTACAATCCTACGAGCAGTACTTC.

The rearrangement uses TRBV30 and TRBJ2-1; D perhaps matches TRBD2 (6 bases). Trimming removed 3 bases from V and 3 bases from J, with 12 bases in between. Germline V gene sequence: CDR1 GTSNPN, CDR2 SVGIG (reference sequence). The CDR3 consists of 14 residues. The CDR3 region is CAWRKGGVYNEQFF. CDR3 nucleotides: TGTGCCTGGAGGAAAGGCGGGGTCTACAATGAGCAGTTCTTC.

In its sample, this clone was seen once. This chain uses TRBV6-1 with TRBJ1-1; D may be TRBD1 (5 bases). Germline loops: CDR1 MNHNS, CDR2 SASEGT. V lost 0 bases and J 11 bases, leaving 7 bases between the germline ends. The CDR3 loop spans 11 amino acids. CDR3 residues: CASSEARAAFF. The CDR3 DNA follows: TGTGCCAGCAGTGAAGCCAGGGCTGCTTTCTTT.

The rearrangement links TRBV4-1 to TRBJ2-2; 8 bases are shared with TRBD2. Trimming at V came to 3 bases and at J to 3 bases, leaving 6 bases not matched to a gene. This CDR3 is 16 amino acids long. From germline, CDR1 is MGHRA and CDR2 YSYEKL. The CDR3: CASSQGSGGYTGELFF. The DNA for the CDR3 is TGCGCCAGCAGCCAGGGAAGCGGGGGTTACACCGGGGAGCTGTTTTTT.

The CDR3 here is CASSSQGAWETQYF. Here the CDR3 DNA reads TGTGCCAGCAGCTCACAGGGGGCGTGGGAGACCCAGTACTTC. V and J are TRBV5-4 and TRBJ2-5, with 9 bases identical to TRBD1. Germline V lookup: CDR1 SGHNT, CDR2 YYREEE (reference sequence). The CDR3 runs 14 residues. V lost 3 bases, J lost 5 bases, and 5 bases stayed unmatched.

The sample holds one count of this clone. This chain joins TRBV2 and TRBJ1-1; D not certain. Trimming shortened V by 8 bases and J by 2 bases, and 12 bases separated the two germline ends. This CDR3 is 13 amino acids long. Germline CDR1 is SNHLY and CDR2 is FYNNEI. The CDR3 DNA reads TGTGCCAGCGGCGGCGGAGGTAACACTGAAGCTTTCTTT. This encodes CASGGGGNTEAFF.

V gene TRBV28 combines with J gene TRBJ1-2; 8 nucleotides match TRBD1. V was pared by 6 bases and J by 6 bases, with 6 bases of the junction left unmatched. Germline V gene lookup returns CDR1 MDHEN and CDR2 SYDVKM. CDR3 length: 13 residues. This CDR3 reads CASSPGGRDGYTF. CDR3 nucleotides: TGTGCCAGCAGCCCAGGGGGCAGGGATGGCTACACCTTC.

The chain recombines TRBV9 with TRBJ1-1; 10 nucleotides align to TRBD1. The germline gives CDR1 SGDLS, CDR2 YYNGEE. The trim removed 0 bases at V and 4 bases at J, leaving 9 bases unmatched. The CDR3 length is 17 residues. In DNA form, the CDR3 reads TGTGCCAGCAGCGTAGCGGGGACAGGGGAGGAGAGCACTGAAGCTTTCTTT. It yields the protein CASSVAGTGEESTEAFF.

The chain carries TRBV12-3 or TRBV12-4 and TRBJ1-4, with no clear D. The CDR3 extends over 12 amino acids. V gave up 6 bases and J gave up 3 bases, with 5 bases separating them. CDR3 protein: CASRAPNEKLFF. The CDR3 region has the DNA TGTGCCAGCAGAGCCCCTAATGAAAAACTGTTTTTT.

The gene calls are TRBV7-3 and TRBJ2-7; a weak D match, TRBD1 (6 bases). CDR1 is SGHTA, CDR2 FQGTGA, per germline. Deletions cut 3 bases from V and 6 bases from J, with 15 bases between. This CDR3 comprises 14 residues. CDR3 coding DNA: TGTGCCAGCAGCTTGGCAGGGGCGAATAGCGAGCAGTACTTC. Translating gives CASSLAGANSEQYF.

Points on this clone: The identical CDR3 is also encoded by other nucleotide sequences in the sample. The chain uses TRBV5-1 and TRBJ2-2; D might be TRBD1 (6 bases). This CDR3 has 15 residues. From germline, CDR1 is SGHRS and CDR2 YFSETQ. The ends were cut back, 2 bases at V and 2 bases at J, with 10 bases in the middle. CDR3 sequence (DNA): TGCGCCAGCAGCTTTACAGGGCCAAACACCGGGGAGCTGTTTTTT. Protein product: CASSFTGPNTGELFF.

This chain connects TRBV10-1 to TRBJ2-3; TRBD2 might be the D (6 bases). Germline V gives CDR1 WNHNN, CDR2 SYGVQD (reference sequence). Trimming cost V 5 bases and J 0 bases, with 9 bases left between them. There are 14 residues in the CDR3. Here the CDR3 reads CASSPGVSTDTQYF. CDR3 nucleotides: TGCGCCAGCAGTCCGGGAGTCAGCACAGATACGCAGTATTTT.

The rearrangement uses TRBV7-8 and TRBJ1-2, with TRBD1 matching 9 bases. CDR1 and CDR2 (germline): SGHVS, FQNEAQ. The ends lost 5 bases at V and 7 bases at J; junction bases unmatched: 8. The CDR3 extends over 14 amino acids. CDR3 nucleotide sequence: TGTGCCAGCAGCACTGGAGGACAGGGGCTTGGCTACACCTTC. Its translation: CASSTGGQGLGYTF.

The chain is built from TRBV9 and TRBJ2-4; D uncertain. The germline gives CDR1 SGDLS, CDR2 YYNGEE. This CDR3 contains 15 residues. V dropped 5 bases and J dropped 4 bases, with 16 bases sitting between them. CDR3 nucleotide sequence: TGTGCCAGCAGTGCTGGTGATGAGCCTAAAAACATTCAGTACTTC. It translates to CASSAGDEPKNIQYF. The complete variable domain, with remaining parts taken from reference TRBV9 and TRBJ2-4, reads DSGVTQTPKHLITATGQRVTLRCSPRSGDLSVYWYQQSLDQGLQFLIQYYNGEERAKGNILERFSAQQFPDLHSELNLSSLELGDSALYFCASSAGDEPKNIQYFGAGTRLSVL.

V is TRBV28 and J is TRBJ1-1; perhaps TRBD1 as D (6 bases). The germline CDR1 and CDR2 sequences are MDHEN and SYDVKM. V lost 5 bases and J lost 5, with 18 bases in between. CDR3 length: 15 amino acids. In nucleotides, the CDR3 is TGTGCCAGCAGTCCCCCGACAGGTAGGAGGACTGAAGCTTTCTTT. Its protein is CASSPPTGRRTEAFF.

V and J are TRBV19 and TRBJ2-1; 8 positions match TRBD1. Germline V lookup: CDR1 LNHDA, CDR2 SQIVND (reference sequence). This CDR3 has 13 residues. V lost 3 bases and J lost 15; bases outside the gene matches: 10. DNA of the CDR3: TGTGCCAGTAGTATCGGACAGGGCCACCCGCGGTTCTTC. Its translation: CASSIGQGHPRFF.

V gene TRBV9 combines with J gene TRBJ2-1, with TRBD1 as a possible D gene (6 bases). Germline-derived CDR1 and CDR2 are SGDLS and YYNGEE. This CDR3 region has 13 residues. V lost 3 bases and J 8 bases, leaving 12 bases between the germline ends. The DNA of the CDR3 is TGTGCCAGCAGCGCCCAGGACAGCTATGAGCAGTTCTTC. Its protein is CASSAQDSYEQFF.

The chain recombines TRBV6-5 with TRBJ1-1, with TRBD1 matching over 7 bases. CDR1 and CDR2 (germline): MNHEY, SVGAGI. The CDR3 covers 14 residues. With 10 bases clipped from V and 5 bases from J, the junction kept 13 bases outside the gene matches. DNA of the CDR3: TGTGCCACGTTAGGGCCTCAGGGGGGAACTGAAGCTTTCTTT. Translation: CATLGPQGGTEAFF.

V and J are TRBV28 and TRBJ1-2; weak D call: TRBD1 (5 bases). The CDR3 runs 13 residues. Looked up from germline, CDR1 is MDHEN and CDR2 is SYDVKM. The ends were cut back, 7 bases at V and 1 base at J, with 10 bases in the middle. Written as DNA, the CDR3 is TGTGCCAGCATGAGACAGCTTAACTATGGCTACACCTTC. This translates into CASMRQLNYGYTF.

The chain employs TRBV7-9 and TRBJ1-5, with 7 bases lining up with TRBD1. The CDR3 is 12 residues long. Germline CDR1 reads SEHNR; CDR2 reads FQNEAQ (reference sequence). The V segment lost 2 bases and the J segment 9 bases; nucleotides outside the gene matches: 1. DNA of the CDR3: TGTGCCAGCAGCTTATCAGGGGGGCCCCAGCATTTT. Amino acid sequence: CASSLSGGPQHF.

This chain connects TRBV19 to TRBJ1-5; D gene uncertain. Germline CDR1 is LNHDA and CDR2 is SQIVND (reference sequence). The CDR3 extends over 15 amino acids. V was trimmed by 6 bases and J by 4 bases, leaving 16 bases between them. The CDR3 loop reads CASSPFHSGNQPQHF. DNA of the CDR3: TGTGCCAGTAGCCCTTTCCATTCCGGGAATCAGCCCCAGCATTTT.

This clone occurred once. The rearrangement uses TRBV3-1 (or the pseudogene TRBV3-2) and TRBJ1-4; TRBD1 might be the D (5 bases). Trimming took 7 bases from V and 1 from J, leaving 10 bases between them. This CDR3 is 14 amino acids long. From germline, CDR1 is LGHDT and CDR2 YNNKEL (reference sequence). CDR3 loop: CASKGRGTNEKLFF. CDR3 DNA: TGTGCCAGCAAGGGGAGGGGAACTAATGAAAAACTGTTTTTT.

This clone was seen only once. The V gene is TRBV15, the J gene TRBJ1-5; D might be TRBD1 (5 bases). CDR1 is LNHNV and CDR2 is YYDKDF in the germline V gene (reference sequence). This CDR3 comprises 14 residues. The V end was cut by 3 bases, the J end by 7 bases, with 13 bases between. In nucleotides, the CDR3 is TGTGCCACCAGCAGGCAGGGTACGCAGCAGCCCCAGCATTTT. This sequence encodes CATSRQGTQQPQHF.

This clone came up a few times. The J gene is TRBJ1-6, the V gene TRBV28; 9 positions agree with TRBD1. Germline CDR1 and CDR2: MDHEN and SYDVKM. Germline trimming cut 6 bases from V and 9 bases from J; bases unmatched to any gene: 6. CDR3 length: 14 residues. The CDR3 protein is CASRATGGGSPLHF. CDR3 coding DNA: TGTGCCAGCAGGGCTACAGGGGGCGGTTCACCCCTCCACTTT. The full variable domain, its missing parts supplied by reference TRBV28 and TRBJ1-6, is DVKVTQSSRYLVKRTGEKVFLECVQDMDHENMFWYRQDPGLGLRLIYFSYDVKMKEKGDIPEGYSVSREKKERFSLILESASTNQTSMYLCASRATGGGSPLHFGNGTRLTVT.

The V and J genes are TRBV2 and TRBJ1-5; D is ambiguous. V lost 6 bases to trimming and J lost 0 bases, with 12 bases between them. The CDR3 contains 15 residues. Germline V lookup: CDR1 SNHLY, CDR2 FYNNEI. CDR3 sequence reads: CASSTDTYSNQPQHF. CDR3 nucleotides: TGTGCCAGCAGCACCGACACTTATAGCAATCAGCCCCAGCATTTT. The full variable domain, rest sourced from reference TRBV2 and TRBJ1-5, is EPEVTQTPSHQVTQMGQEVILRCVPISNHLYFYWYRQILGQKVEFLVSFYNNEISEKSEIFDDQFSVERPDGSNFTLKIRSTKLEDSAMYFCASSTDTYSNQPQHFGDGTRLSIL.

V gene TRBV5-1 combines with J gene TRBJ2-6; D is ambiguous. The germline V gene has CDR1 SGHRS and CDR2 YFSETQ. The CDR3 is made up of 17 amino acids. Trimming took 4 bases from V and 1 from J, leaving 15 bases between them. CDR3 loop: CASSPRSPFSGANVLTF. CDR3 nucleotides: TGCGCCAGCAGCCCCAGGTCTCCCTTTTCTGGGGCCAACGTCCTGACTTTC.

The chain links TRBV5-5 to TRBJ1-1, with a possible D match to TRBD1 (5 bases). Germline loops: CDR1 SGHKS, CDR2 YYEKEE (reference sequence). The CDR3 runs to 12 residues. V was pared by 5 bases and J by 11 bases, with 16 bases between. This CDR3 is CASRPGARGAFF. CDR3 in DNA: TGTGCCAGCAGACCCGGTGCTCGGGGGGCTTTCTTT. Complete variable domain (other parts from reference TRBV5-5 and TRBJ1-1): DAGVTQSPTHLIKTRGQQVTLRCSPISGHKSVSWYQQVLGQGPQFIFQYYEKEERGRGNFPDRFSARQFPNYSSELNVNALLLGDSALYLCASRPGARGAFFGQGTRLTVV.

The genes are TRBV27 and TRBJ2-1; TRBD2 might be the D (6 bases). The V end was cut by 6 bases, the J end by 4 bases, with 19 bases between. This CDR3 spans 16 amino acids. In germline, CDR1 is MNHEY, CDR2 SMNVEV (reference sequence). Here the CDR3 reads CASRDLRSGPYNEQFF. The CDR3, as DNA: TGTGCCAGCAGAGACTTGAGGAGCGGGCCTTACAATGAGCAGTTCTTC.

This clone was found once. The chain uses TRBV19 and TRBJ2-7; D possibly corresponds to TRBD1 (6 bases). This CDR3 is built from 14 residues. Looked up from germline, CDR1 is LNHDA and CDR2 is SQIVND (reference sequence). V was cut by 3 bases and J by 3 bases, with 12 bases left in between. The CDR3 region is CASSMGQGRYEQYF. Here the CDR3 DNA reads TGTGCCAGTAGTATGGGGCAGGGGCGCTACGAGCAGTACTTC.

The genes are TRBV12-3 or TRBV12-4 and TRBJ1-2; D ambiguous. The V gene lost 6 bases and the J gene lost 4 bases, with 9 bases spanning the gap. CDR3 length equals 12 residues. The CDR3 is CASSQTTYGYTF. The CDR3 DNA is TGTGCCAGCAGCCAGACAACCTATGGCTACACCTTC.

The chain joins TRBV27 to TRBJ1-1, with D possibly TRBD1 on 6 matching bases. Per germline, CDR1 MNHEY and CDR2 SMNVEV (reference sequence). V was pared by 2 bases and J by 9 bases, with 13 bases between. CDR3 length equals 13 residues. In DNA, the CDR3 is TGTGCCAGCAGTTTAAGGCAGGGGAATAAAGCTTTCTTT. Translation: CASSLRQGNKAFF.

The chain uses TRBV2 and TRBJ1-5; D uncertain. Germline CDR1 and CDR2: SNHLY and FYNNEI. Trimming stripped 5 bases from V and 2 bases from J, with 10 bases between. The CDR3 consists of 14 residues. CDR3 in DNA: TGTGCCAGCAGTTTCTTTAGTGGCAATCAGCCCCAGCATTTT. This gives the protein CASSFFSGNQPQHF.